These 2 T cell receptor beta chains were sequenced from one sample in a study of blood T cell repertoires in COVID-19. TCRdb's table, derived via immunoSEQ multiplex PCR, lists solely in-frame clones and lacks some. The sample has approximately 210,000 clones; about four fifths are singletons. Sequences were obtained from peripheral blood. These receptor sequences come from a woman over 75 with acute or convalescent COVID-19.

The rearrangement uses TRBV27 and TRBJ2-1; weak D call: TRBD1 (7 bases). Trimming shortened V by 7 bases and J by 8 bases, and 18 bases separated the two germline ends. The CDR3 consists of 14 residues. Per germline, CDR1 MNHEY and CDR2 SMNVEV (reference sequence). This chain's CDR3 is CASTQQGRWDEQFF. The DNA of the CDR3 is TGTGCCAGCACCCAACAGGGGAGGTGGGATGAGCAGTTCTTC.

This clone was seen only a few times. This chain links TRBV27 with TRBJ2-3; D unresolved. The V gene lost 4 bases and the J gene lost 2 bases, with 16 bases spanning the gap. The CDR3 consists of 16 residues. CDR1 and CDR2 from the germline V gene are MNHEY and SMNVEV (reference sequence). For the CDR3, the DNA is TGTGCCAGCAGTTCACCAAGGAGTCAGTCCACAGATACGCAGTATTTT. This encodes CASSSPRSQSTDTQYF.